This T cell receptor beta chain appears in the sequencing data of a study of T cell responses to AZD1222 COVID-19 vaccine. Data came from immunoSEQ multiplex PCR; TCRdb stores just in-frame clones and leaves some out. Altogether about 100,000 clones are present, about 89% being singletons, with the ten largest covering 4% to 5%. The length of the CDR3 is 15 residues. Germline V lookup: CDR1 WNHNN, CDR2 SYGVQD (reference sequence). Trimming removed 2 bases at V and 4 bases at J, with 12 bases between. For this clone: As yet, its antigen is unknown.

General study points: The repertoires were collected only after the peak T cell response.

This chain joins TRBV10-1 and TRBJ2-1; D gene unclear. This TCR came from an adult in good health. The input for sequencing was peripheral blood, taken on day 0 of MenACWY control vaccination. The chain's CDR3 is CASSERPFPYNEQFF. CDR3 bases: TGCGCCAGCAGTGAGAGGCCTTTCCCATACAATGAGCAGTTCTTC.